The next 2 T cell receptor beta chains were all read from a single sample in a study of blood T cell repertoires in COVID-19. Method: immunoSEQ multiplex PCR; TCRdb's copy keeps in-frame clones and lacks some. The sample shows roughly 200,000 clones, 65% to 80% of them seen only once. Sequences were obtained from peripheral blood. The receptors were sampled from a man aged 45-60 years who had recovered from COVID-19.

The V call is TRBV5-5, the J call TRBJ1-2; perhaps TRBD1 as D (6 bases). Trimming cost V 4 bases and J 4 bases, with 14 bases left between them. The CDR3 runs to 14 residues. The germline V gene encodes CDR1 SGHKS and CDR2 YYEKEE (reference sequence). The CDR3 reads CASSPGHQAYGYTF. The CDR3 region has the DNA TGTGCCAGCAGCCCGGGACATCAAGCCTATGGCTACACCTTC.

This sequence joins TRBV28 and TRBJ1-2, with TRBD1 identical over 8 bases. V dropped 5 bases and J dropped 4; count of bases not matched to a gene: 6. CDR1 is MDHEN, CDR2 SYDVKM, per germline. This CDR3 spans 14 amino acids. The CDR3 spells CASSPSQGAYGYTF. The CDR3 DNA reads TGTGCCAGCAGTCCCTCCCAGGGGGCCTATGGCTACACCTTC.